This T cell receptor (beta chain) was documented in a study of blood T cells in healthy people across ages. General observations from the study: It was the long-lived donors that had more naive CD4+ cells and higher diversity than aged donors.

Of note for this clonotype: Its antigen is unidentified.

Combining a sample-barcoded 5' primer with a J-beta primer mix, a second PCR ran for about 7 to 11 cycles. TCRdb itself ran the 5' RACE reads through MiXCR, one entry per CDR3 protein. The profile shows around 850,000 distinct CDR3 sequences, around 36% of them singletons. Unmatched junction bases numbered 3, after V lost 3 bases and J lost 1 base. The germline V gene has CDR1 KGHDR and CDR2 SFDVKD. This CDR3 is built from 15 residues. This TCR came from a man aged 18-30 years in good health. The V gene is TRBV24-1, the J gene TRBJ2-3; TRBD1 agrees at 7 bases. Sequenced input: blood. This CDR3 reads CATSDPGTGTDTQYF. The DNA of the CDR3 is TGTGCCACCAGTGATCCCGGGACAGGCACAGATACGCAGTATTTT.